Following are 7 T cell receptor beta chains from one sample sequenced in a study of cytomegalovirus exposure and HLA in healthy donors. Amplification used 60 Vbeta primers and 13 Jbeta primers. Measured with immunoSEQ multiplex PCR; TCRdb has only the in-frame clones, and not every one. This sample carries around 86,000 clones, about 79% of them seen once, and the ten largest clones take around 6%. Sample: PBMCs. These receptors all come from a female donor in good health and CMV-seronegative.

This clone was found a few times. V usage is TRBV6-5 and J usage is TRBJ2-7, with D possibly being TRBD2 (6 bases). Trimming removed 5 bases from V and 7 bases from J, with 18 bases in between. Germline values: CDR1 MNHEY, CDR2 SVGAGI. CDR3 length equals 14 residues. CDR3 sequence reads: CASSPLAFAGEQYF. The CDR3 DNA reads as TGTGCCAGCAGTCCTCTAGCATTCGCGGGGGAGCAGTACTTC.

The chain couples TRBV6-6 to TRBJ2-5; 8 nucleotides match TRBD1. The CDR3 is made up of 15 amino acids. Unmatched junction bases numbered 10, after V lost 5 bases and J lost 5 bases. Per the germline V gene, CDR1 is MNHNY and CDR2 is SVGAGI (reference sequence). This chain's CDR3 is CASSPLTGAGETQYF. The CDR3 DNA sequence: TGTGCCAGCAGTCCCCTGACAGGGGCAGGGGAGACCCAGTACTTC.

The gene calls are TRBV7-9 and TRBJ2-2; 7 bases are shared with TRBD1. V gave up 9 bases and J gave up 1 base; unmatched junction bases: 8. Per germline, CDR1 SEHNR and CDR2 FQNEAQ (reference sequence). The CDR3 sequence is 15 residues long. CDR3 loop: CASLMGQMNTGELFF. The CDR3 DNA follows: TGTGCCAGTCTGATGGGACAGATGAACACCGGGGAGCTGTTTTTT.

The rearrangement uses TRBV6-5 and TRBJ1-2; D is undetermined. The CDR3 spans 15 residues. Germline V gene sequence: CDR1 MNHEY, CDR2 SVGAGI. V was clipped by 2 bases and J by 2 bases, with 12 bases between them. The CDR3 spells CASSYTAGGNYGYTF. CDR3 nucleotides: TGTGCCAGCAGTTACACAGCGGGTGGGAACTATGGCTACACCTTC.

This chain uses TRBV28 with TRBJ2-2, with D tentatively TRBD2 (5 bases). The CDR3 totals 15 residues. Between the trimmed V and J ends, which lost 4 bases and 6 bases, there was a span of 15 bases. Germline loops: CDR1 MDHEN, CDR2 SYDVKM. This CDR3 is CASSSSGRAAGELFF. The DNA for the CDR3 is TGTGCCAGCAGTTCGTCCGGGCGAGCGGCCGGGGAGCTGTTTTTT.

This sequence joins TRBV19 and TRBJ1-1; D is uncertain. CDR1 LNHDA and CDR2 SQIVND come from the germline V gene (reference sequence). Trimming cost V 3 bases and J 5 bases, with 10 bases left between them. This CDR3 has 13 residues. CDR3 bases: TGTGCCAGTAGTATCCTAGAGGGAACTGAAGCTTTCTTT. Translated: CASSILEGTEAFF.

The V call is TRBV4-1, the J call TRBJ2-1, with D possibly TRBD1 on 6 matching bases. This CDR3 has 16 amino acids. The V and J ends lost 0 bases and 3 bases respectively, with 12 bases between them. Germline assignment: CDR1 MGHRA and CDR2 YSYEKL. The DNA for the CDR3 is TGCGCCAGCAGCCAAGATCTTGTAGGGGGCTACAATGAGCAGTTCTTC. It translates to CASSQDLVGGYNEQFF.